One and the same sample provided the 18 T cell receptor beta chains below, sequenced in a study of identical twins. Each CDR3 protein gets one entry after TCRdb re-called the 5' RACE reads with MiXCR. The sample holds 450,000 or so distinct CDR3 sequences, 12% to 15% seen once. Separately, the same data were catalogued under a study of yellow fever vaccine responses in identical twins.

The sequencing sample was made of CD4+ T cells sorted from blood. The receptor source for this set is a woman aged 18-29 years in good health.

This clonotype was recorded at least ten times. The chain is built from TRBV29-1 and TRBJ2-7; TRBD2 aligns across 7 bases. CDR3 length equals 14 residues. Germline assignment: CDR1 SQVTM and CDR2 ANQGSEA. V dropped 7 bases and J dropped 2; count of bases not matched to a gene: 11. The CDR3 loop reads CSAWREGRAYEQYF. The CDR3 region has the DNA TGCAGCGCCTGGCGAGAGGGGAGGGCCTACGAGCAGTACTTC.

DNA for the CDR3: TGTGCCAGCAGCGTAAACGTAGGACAGCCCCAGCATTTT. This translates into CASSVNVGQPQHF. The chain links TRBV9 to TRBJ1-5, with D unclear. Trimming took 1 base from V and 7 from J, leaving 9 bases between them. The length of the CDR3 is 13 residues. Germline-derived CDR1 and CDR2 are SGDLS and YYNGEE.

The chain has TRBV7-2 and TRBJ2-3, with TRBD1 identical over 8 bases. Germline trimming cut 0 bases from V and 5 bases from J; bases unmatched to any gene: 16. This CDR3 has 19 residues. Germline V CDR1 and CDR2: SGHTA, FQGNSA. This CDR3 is CASSLAAFETGVFGDTQYF. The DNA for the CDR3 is TGTGCCAGCAGCTTAGCGGCGTTCGAGACAGGGGTGTTTGGAGATACGCAGTATTTT.

The CDR3: CASSYLASGSVNEQFF. The CDR3 nucleotides are TGTGCCAGCAGTTACTTGGCTAGCGGGAGCGTAAATGAGCAGTTCTTC. This chain uses TRBV6-2 or TRBV6-3 with TRBJ2-1; 10 bases align to TRBD2. Germline V gene data show CDR1 as MNHEY and CDR2 as SVGEGT. This CDR3 region has 16 residues. J was trimmed by 7 bases and V by 1 base; bases with no gene match: 7.

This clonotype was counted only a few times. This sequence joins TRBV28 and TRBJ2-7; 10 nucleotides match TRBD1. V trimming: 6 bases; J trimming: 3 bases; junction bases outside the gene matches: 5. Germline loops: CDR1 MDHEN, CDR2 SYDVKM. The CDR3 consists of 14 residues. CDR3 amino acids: CASRTGTGVYEQYF. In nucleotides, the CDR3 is TGTGCCAGCAGAACCGGGACAGGGGTCTACGAGCAGTACTTC.

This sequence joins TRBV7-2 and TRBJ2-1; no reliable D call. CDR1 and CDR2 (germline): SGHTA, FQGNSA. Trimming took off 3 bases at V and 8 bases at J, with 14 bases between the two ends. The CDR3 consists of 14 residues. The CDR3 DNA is TGTGCCAGCAGCTTGAAGTCAGGTAACCATGAGCAGTTCTTC. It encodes CASSLKSGNHEQFF.

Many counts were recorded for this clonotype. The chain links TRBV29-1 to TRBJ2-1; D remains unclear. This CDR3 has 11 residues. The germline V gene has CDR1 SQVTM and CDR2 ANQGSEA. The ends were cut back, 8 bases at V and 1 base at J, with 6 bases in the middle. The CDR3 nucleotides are TGCAGCTACCAGTCCTACAATGAGCAGTTCTTC. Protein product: CSYQSYNEQFF.

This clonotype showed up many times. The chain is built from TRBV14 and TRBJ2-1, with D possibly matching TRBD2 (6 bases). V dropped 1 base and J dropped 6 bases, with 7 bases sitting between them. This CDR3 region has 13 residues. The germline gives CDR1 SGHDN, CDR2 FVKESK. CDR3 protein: CASSQAGSNEQFF. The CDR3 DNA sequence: TGTGCCAGCAGCCAAGCCGGGAGCAATGAGCAGTTCTTC.

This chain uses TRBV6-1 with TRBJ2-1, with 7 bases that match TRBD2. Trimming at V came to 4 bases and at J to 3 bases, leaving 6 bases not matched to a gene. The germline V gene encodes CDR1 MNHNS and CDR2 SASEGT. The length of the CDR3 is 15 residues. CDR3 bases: TGTGCCAGCAGTGTTCGACTAGCAAGCTACAATGAGCAGTTCTTC. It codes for CASSVRLASYNEQFF.

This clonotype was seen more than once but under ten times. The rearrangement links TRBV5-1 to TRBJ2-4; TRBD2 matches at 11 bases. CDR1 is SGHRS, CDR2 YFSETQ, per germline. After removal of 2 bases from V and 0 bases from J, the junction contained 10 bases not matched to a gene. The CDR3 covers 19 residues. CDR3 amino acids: CASSFPGTSGNLAKNIQYF. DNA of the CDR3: TGCGCCAGCAGCTTTCCCGGGACTAGCGGAAACCTAGCCAAAAACATTCAGTACTTC.

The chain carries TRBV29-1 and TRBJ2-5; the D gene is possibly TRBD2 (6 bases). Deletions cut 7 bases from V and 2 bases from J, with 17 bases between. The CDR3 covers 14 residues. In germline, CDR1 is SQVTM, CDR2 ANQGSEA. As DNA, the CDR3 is TGCAGCGGAGCCGGGCCGGGGGAGCAAGAGACCCAGTACTTC. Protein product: CSGAGPGEQETQYF.

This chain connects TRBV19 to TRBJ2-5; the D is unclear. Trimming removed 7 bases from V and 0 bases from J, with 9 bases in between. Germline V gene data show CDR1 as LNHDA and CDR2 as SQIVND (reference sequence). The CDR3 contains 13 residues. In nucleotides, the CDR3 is TGTGCCAGTACCAAAGCAGACCAAGAGACCCAGTACTTC. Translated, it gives CASTKADQETQYF.

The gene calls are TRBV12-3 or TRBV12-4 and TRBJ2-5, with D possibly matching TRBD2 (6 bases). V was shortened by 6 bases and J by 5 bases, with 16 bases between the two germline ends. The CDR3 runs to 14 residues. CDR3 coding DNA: TGTGCCAGCAGGCCTGGGAGGTTCGGGGAGACCCAGTACTTC. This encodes CASRPGRFGETQYF.

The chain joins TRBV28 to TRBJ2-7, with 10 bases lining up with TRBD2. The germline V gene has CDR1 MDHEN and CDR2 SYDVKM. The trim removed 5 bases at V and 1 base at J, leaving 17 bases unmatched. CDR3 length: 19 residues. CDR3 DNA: TGTGCCAGCAGTCCAACGACTATCCGGACTAGCGGAAAGTCCTACGAGCAGTACTTC. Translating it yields CASSPTTIRTSGKSYEQYF.

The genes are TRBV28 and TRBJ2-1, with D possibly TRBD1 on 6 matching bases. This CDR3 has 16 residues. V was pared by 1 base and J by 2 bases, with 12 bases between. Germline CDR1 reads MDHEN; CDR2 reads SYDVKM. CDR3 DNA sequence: TGTGCCAGCAGTTTATCCGGGACACTGACCTACAATGAGCAGTTCTTC. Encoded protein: CASSLSGTLTYNEQFF.

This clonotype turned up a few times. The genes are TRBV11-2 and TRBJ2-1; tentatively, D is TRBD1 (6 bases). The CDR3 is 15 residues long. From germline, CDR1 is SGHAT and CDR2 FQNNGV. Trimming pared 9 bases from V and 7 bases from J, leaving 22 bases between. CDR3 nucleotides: TGTGCCAGTAGCCCAGGGGTTTTGACAAAGAATGAGCAGTTCTTC. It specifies CASSPGVLTKNEQFF. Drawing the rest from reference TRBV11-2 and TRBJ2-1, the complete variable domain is EAGVAQSPRYKIIEKRQSVAFWCNPISGHATLYWYQQILGQGPKLLIQFQNNGVVDDSQLPKDRFSAERLKGVDSTLKIQPAKLEDSAVYLCASSPGVLTKNEQFFGPGTRLTVL.

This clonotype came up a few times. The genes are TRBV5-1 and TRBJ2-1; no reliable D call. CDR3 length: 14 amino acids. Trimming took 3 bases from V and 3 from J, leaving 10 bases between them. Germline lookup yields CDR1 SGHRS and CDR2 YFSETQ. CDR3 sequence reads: CASSWNPRYNEQFF. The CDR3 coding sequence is TGCGCCAGCAGCTGGAACCCACGCTACAATGAGCAGTTCTTC.

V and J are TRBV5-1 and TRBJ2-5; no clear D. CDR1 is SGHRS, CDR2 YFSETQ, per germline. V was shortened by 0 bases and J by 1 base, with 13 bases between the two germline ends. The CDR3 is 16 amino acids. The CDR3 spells CASSLAAGSPQETQYF. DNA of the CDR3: TGCGCCAGCAGCTTGGCCGCCGGATCCCCCCAAGAGACCCAGTACTTC. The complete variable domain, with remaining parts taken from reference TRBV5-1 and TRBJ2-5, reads KAGVTQTPRYLIKTRGQQVTLSCSPISGHRSVSWYQQTPGQGLQFLFEYFSETQRNKGNFPGRFSGRQFSNSRSEMNVSTLELGDSALYLCASSLAAGSPQETQYFGPGTRLLVL.